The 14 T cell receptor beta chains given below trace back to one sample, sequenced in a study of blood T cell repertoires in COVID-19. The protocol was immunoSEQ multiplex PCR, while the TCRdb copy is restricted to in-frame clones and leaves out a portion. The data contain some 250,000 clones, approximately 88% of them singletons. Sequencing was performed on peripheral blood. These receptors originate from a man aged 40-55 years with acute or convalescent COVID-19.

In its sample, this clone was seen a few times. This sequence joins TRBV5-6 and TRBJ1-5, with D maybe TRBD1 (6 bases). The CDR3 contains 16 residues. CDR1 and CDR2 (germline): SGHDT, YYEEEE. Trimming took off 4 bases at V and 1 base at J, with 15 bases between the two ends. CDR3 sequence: CASSAGGGSSNQPQHF. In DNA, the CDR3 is TGTGCCAGCAGCGCGGGCGGGGGCTCGAGCAATCAGCCCCAGCATTTT.

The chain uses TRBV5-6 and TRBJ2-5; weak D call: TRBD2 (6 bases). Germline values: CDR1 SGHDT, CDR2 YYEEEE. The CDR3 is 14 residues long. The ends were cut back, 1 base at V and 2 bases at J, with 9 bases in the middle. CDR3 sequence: CASSLFGTQETQYF. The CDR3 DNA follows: TGTGCCAGCAGCTTGTTCGGGACTCAAGAGACCCAGTACTTC.

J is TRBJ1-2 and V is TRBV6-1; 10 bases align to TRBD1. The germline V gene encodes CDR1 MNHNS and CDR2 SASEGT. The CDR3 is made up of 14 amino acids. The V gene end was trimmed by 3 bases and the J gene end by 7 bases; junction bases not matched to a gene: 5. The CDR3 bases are TGTGCCAGCAGTGAGATGAGGACAGGGGGTGGCTACACCTTC. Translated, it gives CASSEMRTGGGYTF.

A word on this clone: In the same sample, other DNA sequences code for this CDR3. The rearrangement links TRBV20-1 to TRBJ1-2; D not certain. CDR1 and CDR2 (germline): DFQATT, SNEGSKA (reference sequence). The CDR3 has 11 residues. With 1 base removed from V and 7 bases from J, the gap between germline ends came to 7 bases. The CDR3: CSARGGGGYTF. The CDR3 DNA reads TGCAGTGCTAGAGGGGGAGGTGGCTACACCTTC.

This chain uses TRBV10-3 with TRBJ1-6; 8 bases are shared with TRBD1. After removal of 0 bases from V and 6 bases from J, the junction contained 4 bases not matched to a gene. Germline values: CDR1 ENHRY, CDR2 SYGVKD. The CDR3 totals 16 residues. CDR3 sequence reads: CAISESTGGGNSPLHF. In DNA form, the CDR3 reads TGTGCCATCAGTGAGTCAACAGGGGGTGGTAATTCACCCCTCCACTTT.

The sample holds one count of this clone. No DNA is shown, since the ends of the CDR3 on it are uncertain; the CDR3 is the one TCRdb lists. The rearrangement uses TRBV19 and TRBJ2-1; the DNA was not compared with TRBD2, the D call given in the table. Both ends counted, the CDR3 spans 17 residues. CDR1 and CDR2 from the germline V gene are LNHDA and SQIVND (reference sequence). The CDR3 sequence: CASSISVLAGRSNEQFF.

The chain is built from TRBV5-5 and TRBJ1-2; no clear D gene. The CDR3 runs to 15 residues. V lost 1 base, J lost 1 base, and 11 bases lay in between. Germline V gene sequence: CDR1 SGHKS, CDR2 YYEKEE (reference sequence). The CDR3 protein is CASSLRTSVNYGYTF. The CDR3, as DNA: TGTGCCAGCAGCTTGAGGACTTCGGTTAACTATGGCTACACCTTC.

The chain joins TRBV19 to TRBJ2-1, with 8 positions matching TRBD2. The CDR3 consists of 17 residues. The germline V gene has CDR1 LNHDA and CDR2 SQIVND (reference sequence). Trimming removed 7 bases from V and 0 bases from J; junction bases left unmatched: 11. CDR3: CASTRGGFGSSYNEQFF. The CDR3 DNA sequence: TGTGCCAGTACCCGGGGGGGGTTCGGAAGCTCCTACAATGAGCAGTTCTTC.

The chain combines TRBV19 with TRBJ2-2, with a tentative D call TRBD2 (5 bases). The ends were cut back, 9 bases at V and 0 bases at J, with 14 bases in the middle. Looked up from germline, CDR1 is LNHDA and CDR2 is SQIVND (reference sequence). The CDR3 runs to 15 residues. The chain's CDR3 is CASTRGAANTGELFF. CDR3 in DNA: TGTGCCAGCACCCGGGGAGCGGCGAACACCGGGGAGCTGTTTTTT.

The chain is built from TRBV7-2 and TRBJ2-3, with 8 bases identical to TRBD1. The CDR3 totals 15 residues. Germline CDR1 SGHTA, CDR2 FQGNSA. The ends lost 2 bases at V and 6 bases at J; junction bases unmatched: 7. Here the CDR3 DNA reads TGTGCCAGCAGCTTATCCGGACAGGGTGGCGATACGCAGTATTTT. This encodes CASSLSGQGGDTQYF.

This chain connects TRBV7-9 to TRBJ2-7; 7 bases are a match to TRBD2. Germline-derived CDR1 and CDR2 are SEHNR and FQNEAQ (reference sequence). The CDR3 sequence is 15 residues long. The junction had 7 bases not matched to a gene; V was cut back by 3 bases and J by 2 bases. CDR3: CASSLRERGTYEQYF. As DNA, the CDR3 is TGTGCCAGCAGCTTGCGGGAGAGAGGGACCTACGAGCAGTACTTC. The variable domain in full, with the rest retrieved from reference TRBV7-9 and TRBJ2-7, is DTGVSQNPRHKITKRGQNVTFRCDPISEHNRLYWYRQTLGQGPEFLTYFQNEAQLEKSRLLSDRFSAERPKGSFSTLEIQRTEQGDSAMYLCASSLRERGTYEQYFGPGTRLTVT.

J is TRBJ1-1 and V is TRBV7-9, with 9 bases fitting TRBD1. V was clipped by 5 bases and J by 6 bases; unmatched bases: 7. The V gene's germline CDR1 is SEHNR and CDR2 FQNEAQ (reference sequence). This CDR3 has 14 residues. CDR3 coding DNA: TGTGCCAGCAGCCGGGACAGGGCTTTCTCTGAAGCTTTCTTT. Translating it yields CASSRDRAFSEAFF.

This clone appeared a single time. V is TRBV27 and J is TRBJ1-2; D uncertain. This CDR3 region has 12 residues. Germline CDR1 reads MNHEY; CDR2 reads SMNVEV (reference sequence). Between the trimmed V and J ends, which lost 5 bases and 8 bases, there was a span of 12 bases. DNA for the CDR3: TGTGCCAGCAGTCCGATAGGAGGAGGCTACACCTTC. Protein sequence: CASSPIGGGYTF.

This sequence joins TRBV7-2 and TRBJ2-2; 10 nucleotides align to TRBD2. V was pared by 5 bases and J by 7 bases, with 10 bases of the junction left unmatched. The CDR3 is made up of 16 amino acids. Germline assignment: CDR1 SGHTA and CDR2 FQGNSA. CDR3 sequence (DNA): TGTGCCAGCAGCCCCAACAGCGGGAGGGCCTACGGGGAGCTGTTTTTT. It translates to CASSPNSGRAYGELFF.